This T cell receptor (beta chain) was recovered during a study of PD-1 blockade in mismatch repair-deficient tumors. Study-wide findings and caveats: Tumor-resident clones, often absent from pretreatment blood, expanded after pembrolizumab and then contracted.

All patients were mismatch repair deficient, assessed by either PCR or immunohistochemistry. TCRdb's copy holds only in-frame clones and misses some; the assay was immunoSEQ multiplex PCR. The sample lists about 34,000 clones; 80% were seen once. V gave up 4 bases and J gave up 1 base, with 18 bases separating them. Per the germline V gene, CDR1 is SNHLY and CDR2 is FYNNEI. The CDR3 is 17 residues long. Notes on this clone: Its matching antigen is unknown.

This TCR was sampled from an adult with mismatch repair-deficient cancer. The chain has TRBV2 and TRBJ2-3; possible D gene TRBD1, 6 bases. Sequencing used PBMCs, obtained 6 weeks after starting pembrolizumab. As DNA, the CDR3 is TGTGCCAGCAGTGCCGTTTACAGGGCCGAAGGCACAGATACGCAGTATTTT. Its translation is CASSAVYRAEGTDTQYF.